The subject of this entry is one TCR beta chain. Its specificity is unknown. This record belongs to a study of T-cell memory formation after mild COVID-19. Study-level points and caveats: Mainly CM and EM harbored the contracting CD4+ clones; mainly EMRA harbored the CD8+ ones. Some clones that responded turned up in pre-infection memory, which suggests that cross-reactive memory joined in.

The germline V gene has CDR1 KGHSH and CDR2 LQKENI. Trimming took off 4 bases at V and 8 bases at J, with 11 bases between the two ends. The length of the CDR3 is 13 residues. Researchers used 5'RACE with constant-segment primers to make TCR alpha and TCR beta cDNA libraries that carry sample barcodes and UMIs. Each CDR3 protein gets one entry after TCRdb re-called the 5' RACE reads with MiXCR. The sample has roughly 400,000 distinct CDR3 sequences; about 17% are singletons. The rearrangement uses TRBV18 and TRBJ1-4; D unresolved. The sequence was obtained from a man younger than 30 who had mild COVID-19 (a few samples of this study predate the infection). Cell type and time point are not known. Sequencing was performed on PBMCs or a T cell subset sorted from them (not recorded which). Here the CDR3 reads CASSQTRGEKLFF. The DNA of the CDR3 is TGTGCCAGCTCACAGACCCGAGGAGAAAAACTGTTTTTT.